The 29 T cell receptor beta chains below were found in one sample sequenced in a study of T cell responses to AZD1222 COVID-19 vaccine. Clones were sequenced by immunoSEQ multiplex PCR, and TCRdb holds only the in-frame ones, with some missing. The sample yields roughly 180,000 clones, 85% to 90% seen once. The input for sequencing was peripheral blood, taken on day 0 of AZD1222 vaccination. The receptor set was obtained from an adult in good health.

V is TRBV9 and J is TRBJ2-7; TRBD1 agrees at 10 bases. Germline V lookup: CDR1 SGDLS, CDR2 YYNGEE. The CDR3 is made up of 15 amino acids. The trim removed 0 bases at V and 7 bases at J, leaving 7 bases unmatched. CDR3 protein: CASSVGTGGPREQYF. The CDR3 DNA is TGTGCCAGCAGCGTAGGGACAGGGGGGCCTCGAGAGCAGTACTTC.

The V and J genes are TRBV25-1 and TRBJ1-6; D is possibly TRBD1 (6 bases). Trimming took 5 bases from V and 0 from J, leaving 11 bases between them. Germline V gene sequence: CDR1 MGHDK, CDR2 SYGVNS. The CDR3 totals 16 residues. The CDR3 DNA follows: TGTGCCAGCAGTCCACAGGGAAGCTCCTATAATTCACCCCTCCACTTT. Translating gives CASSPQGSSYNSPLHF.

This CDR3 is CASSRDKALTWFF. The CDR3 coding sequence is TGTGCCAGCAGCCGGGACAAGGCCCTAACATGGTTCTTC. V gene TRBV2 combines with J gene TRBJ2-1; possible D gene TRBD1, 6 bases. The germline gives CDR1 SNHLY, CDR2 FYNNEI. V was trimmed by 6 bases and J by 15 bases, leaving 21 bases between them. The CDR3 covers 13 residues.

The table lists this clone with a count of one. The gene calls are TRBV29-1 and TRBJ2-3; no firm D call. From germline, CDR1 is SQVTM and CDR2 ANQGSEA. This CDR3 region has 10 residues. This CDR3 reads CSCSTDTQYF. CDR3 coding DNA: TGCAGTTGCTCCACAGATACGCAGTATTTT.

This clone was recorded once. This sequence joins TRBV27 and TRBJ2-7, with 7 positions matching TRBD1. J lost 8 bases, V lost 7 bases, and 17 bases had no gene match. The CDR3 loop spans 15 amino acids. Germline values: CDR1 MNHEY, CDR2 SMNVEV (reference sequence). The CDR3 region has the DNA TGTGCCAGCACCCTCCCTCGGGACAGCACTACGCAGCAGTACTTC. Its translation: CASTLPRDSTTQQYF.

The chain combines TRBV2 with TRBJ1-6, with a possible D match to TRBD1 (5 bases). The CDR3 covers 15 residues. Trimming removed 2 bases from V and 9 bases from J, with 14 bases in between. Germline-derived CDR1 and CDR2 are SNHLY and FYNNEI. CDR3 DNA sequence: TGTGCCAGCAGTGAAATCCGGGCAAGGGGTTCACCCCTCCACTTT. Translation gives CASSEIRARGSPLHF.

The genes are TRBV6-1 and TRBJ2-3; TRBD1 aligns across 11 bases. The CDR3 runs 16 residues. Looked up from germline, CDR1 is MNHNS and CDR2 is SASEGT. Losses at the gene ends were 2 bases for V and 5 bases for J; bases not matched to a gene: 6. The DNA for the CDR3 is TGTGCCAGCAGTGAATACGGACAGGGGGCGCGAGATACGCAGTATTTT. As protein: CASSEYGQGARDTQYF.

V and J are TRBV13 and TRBJ2-7; D assignment may be TRBD1 or TRBD2 (7 bases each). Germline V CDR1 and CDR2: PRHDT, FYEKMQ (reference sequence). Trimming took 4 bases from V and 4 from J, leaving 17 bases between them. The CDR3 loop spans 15 amino acids. The CDR3 coding sequence is TGTGCCAGCAGCTCACTTAGACAGGGAGGGTACGAGCAGTACTTC. It codes for CASSSLRQGGYEQYF.

The chain has TRBV28 and TRBJ1-5; D may be TRBD1 (6 bases). Germline CDR1 MDHEN, CDR2 SYDVKM. The CDR3 length is 15 residues. V lost 6 bases, J lost 4 bases, and 16 bases lay in between. Here the CDR3 DNA reads TGTGCCAGCAGGGGGGACCTAACAGGGAATCAGCCCCAGCATTTT. Protein sequence: CASRGDLTGNQPQHF.

CDR3 sequence: CASSREAGETDTQYF. The CDR3 nucleotides read TGTGCCAGCAGTCGGGAGGCCGGGGAGACAGATACGCAGTATTTT. The chain uses TRBV6-5 and TRBJ2-3; 7 nucleotides line up with TRBD2. The trim removed 5 bases at V and 3 bases at J, leaving 8 bases unmatched. The CDR3 sequence is 15 residues long. The V gene's germline CDR1 is MNHEY and CDR2 SVGAGI.

This clone appeared a single time. V gene TRBV7-3 combines with J gene TRBJ1-5, with a tentative D call TRBD1 (5 bases). The germline gives CDR1 SGHTA, CDR2 FQGTGA. With 2 bases removed from V and 7 bases from J, the gap between germline ends came to 15 bases. This CDR3 is 15 amino acids long. The DNA for the CDR3 is TGTGCCAGCAGCTTACTCCCAGGGAGGGGACAGCCCCAGCATTTT. This gives the protein CASSLLPGRGQPQHF.

This clone was seen more than once but under ten times. This chain uses TRBV11-2 with TRBJ2-7; the D is unclear. The V end was cut by 0 bases, the J end by 10 bases, with 13 bases between. CDR1 and CDR2 from the germline V gene are SGHAT and FQNNGV. The CDR3 totals 13 residues. The CDR3 nucleotides read TGTGCCAGCAGCTTAGAGGGCGCTGGGCCCCAGTACTTC. It encodes CASSLEGAGPQYF. Complete variable domain (other parts from reference TRBV11-2 and TRBJ2-7): EAGVAQSPRYKIIEKRQSVAFWCNPISGHATLYWYQQILGQGPKLLIQFQNNGVVDDSQLPKDRFSAERLKGVDSTLKIQPAKLEDSAVYLCASSLEGAGPQYFGPGTRLTVT.

The chain carries TRBV5-4 and TRBJ2-7, with TRBD2 matching over 9 bases. CDR1 is SGHNT and CDR2 is YYREEE in the germline V gene (reference sequence). Trimming cost V 2 bases and J 1 base; bases outside gene matches: 1. The CDR3 totals 14 residues. The CDR3 sequence is CASSLAGGSYEQYF. The CDR3 DNA is TGTGCCAGCAGCTTAGCGGGGGGTTCCTACGAGCAGTACTTC.

The V call is TRBV7-9, the J call TRBJ2-1; the match to TRBD1 covers 7 bases. The CDR3 extends over 15 amino acids. The V gene end was trimmed by 5 bases and the J gene end by 3 bases; junction bases not matched to a gene: 7. In germline, CDR1 is SEHNR, CDR2 FQNEAQ (reference sequence). The CDR3 spells CASSAGTVNYNEQFF. CDR3 coding DNA: TGTGCCAGCAGCGCCGGGACAGTCAACTACAATGAGCAGTTCTTC.

The chain joins TRBV7-9 to TRBJ2-7, with D perhaps matching TRBD1 (5 bases). Trimming shortened V by 1 base and J by 13 bases, and 20 bases separated the two germline ends. The CDR3 has 14 amino acids. Looked up from germline, CDR1 is SEHNR and CDR2 is FQNEAQ (reference sequence). The CDR3 DNA sequence: TGTGCCAGCAGCTTAGGATCTACAGGCCCCCCGTTATACTTC. Its translation is CASSLGSTGPPLYF.

The chain carries TRBV19 and TRBJ2-7; TRBD2 might be the D (6 bases). This CDR3 comprises 15 residues. Trimming cost V 5 bases and J 0 bases, with 14 bases left between them. Germline V CDR1 and CDR2: LNHDA, SQIVND (reference sequence). The CDR3 DNA is TGTGCCAGTAGTGACCGGGACTCATCCTCCTACGAGCAGTACTTC. Protein sequence: CASSDRDSSSYEQYF.

V usage is TRBV2 and J usage is TRBJ1-3, with TRBD1 matching over 7 bases. This CDR3 contains 15 residues. V gave up 1 base and J gave up 3 bases; unmatched junction bases: 3. Per germline, CDR1 SNHLY and CDR2 FYNNEI. The CDR3 region has the DNA TGTGCCAGCAGTGAAGGCAGGGGGTTTGGAAACACCATATATTTT. Residues: CASSEGRGFGNTIYF.

This chain connects TRBV24-1 to TRBJ2-7, with D maybe TRBD1 (6 bases). Trimming took off 5 bases at V and 2 bases at J, with 12 bases between the two ends. CDR1 is KGHDR and CDR2 is SFDVKD in the germline V gene. The CDR3 totals 14 residues. The CDR3 sequence: CATSAQGPPYEQYF. CDR3 DNA: TGTGCCACCAGTGCCCAGGGGCCGCCCTACGAGCAGTACTTC.

The chain joins TRBV5-4 to TRBJ2-3; 7 nucleotides align to TRBD2. Trimming removed 2 bases from V and 1 base from J; junction bases left unmatched: 10. The germline gives CDR1 SGHNT, CDR2 YYREEE (reference sequence). The CDR3 sequence is 17 residues long. The CDR3 DNA is TGTGCCAGCAGCTTAGCCCCGGGGGGAGGGGGCACAGATACGCAGTATTTT. This translates into CASSLAPGGGGTDTQYF. Full variable domain (outside the CDR3, taken from reference TRBV5-4 and TRBJ2-3): ETGVTQSPTHLIKTRGQQVTLRCSSQSGHNTVSWYQQALGQGPQFIFQYYREEENGRGNFPPRFSGLQFPNYSSELNVNALELDDSALYLCASSLAPGGGGTDTQYFGPGTRLTVL.

The V gene is TRBV29-1, the J gene TRBJ2-1, with a weak D call TRBD1 (6 bases). Germline-derived CDR1 and CDR2 are SQVTM and ANQGSEA. The CDR3 covers 12 residues. V was cut by 4 bases and J by 10 bases, with 14 bases left in between. Here the CDR3 DNA reads TGCAGCGTTGGACGGCAGGGGCAGGAGCAGTTCTTC. This sequence encodes CSVGRQGQEQFF.

This CDR3 reads CASRSLGTGRPEQYF. The CDR3, as DNA: TGTGCCAGTAGGAGCCTCGGGACAGGCCGTCCCGAGCAGTACTTC. The chain uses TRBV19 and TRBJ2-7, with 8 bases fitting TRBD1. The length of the CDR3 is 15 residues. With V trimmed by 6 bases and J by 6 bases, 13 bases remained unmatched. CDR1 LNHDA and CDR2 SQIVND come from the germline V gene (reference sequence).

In its sample, this clone was seen once. The V gene is TRBV7-9, the J gene TRBJ1-6; D is perhaps TRBD1 (5 bases). From germline, CDR1 is SEHNR and CDR2 FQNEAQ (reference sequence). Trimming took off 4 bases at V and 7 bases at J, with 14 bases between the two ends. The CDR3 totals 15 residues. Written as DNA, the CDR3 is TGTGCCAGCAGCTCAAGCCAGGGAGCGAATTCACCCCTCCACTTT. It encodes CASSSSQGANSPLHF.

This rearrangement joins TRBV5-1 to TRBJ2-1; D gene ambiguous. Germline lookup yields CDR1 SGHRS and CDR2 YFSETQ. The CDR3 length is 14 residues. Trimming stripped 1 base from V and 7 bases from J, with 12 bases between. CDR3 protein: CASSLLASPNEQFF. Here the CDR3 DNA reads TGCGCCAGCAGCTTGTTGGCGAGTCCGAATGAGCAGTTCTTC. Full variable domain (missing parts from reference TRBV5-1 and TRBJ2-1): KAGVTQTPRYLIKTRGQQVTLSCSPISGHRSVSWYQQTPGQGLQFLFEYFSETQRNKGNFPGRFSGRQFSNSRSEMNVSTLELGDSALYLCASSLLASPNEQFFGPGTRLTVL.

This clone occurred a few times. The gene calls are TRBV12-2 and TRBJ2-7; the table's D call TRBD2 went unverified against the DNA. TRBV12-2 is assigned pseudogene status. The CDR3 consists of 17 residues. CDR3 amino acids: CASRLSLTRSPSYEQYF. DNA for the CDR3: TGTGCAAGTCGCTTAAGCCTAACGAGGTCGCCCTCCTACGAGCAGTACTTC.

The rearrangement links TRBV5-8 to TRBJ1-3; D call uncertain. The V gene lost 0 bases and the J gene lost 1 base, with 8 bases spanning the gap. Germline V gene sequence: CDR1 SGHTS, CDR2 YDEGEE. The CDR3 sequence is 15 residues long. CDR3 protein: CASSLGFGSGNTIYF. The DNA for the CDR3 is TGTGCCAGCAGCTTGGGTTTTGGATCTGGAAACACCATATATTTT.

V is TRBV15 and J is TRBJ2-7, with 9 bases fitting TRBD1. Germline V gene sequence: CDR1 LNHNV, CDR2 YYDKDF (reference sequence). This CDR3 comprises 15 residues. The V segment lost 0 bases and the J segment 3 bases; nucleotides outside the gene matches: 3. In nucleotides, the CDR3 is TGTGCCACCAGCAGAGAGACAGGGGGGTTCTACGAGCAGTACTTC. Protein product: CATSRETGGFYEQYF.

The J gene is TRBJ2-3, the V gene TRBV5-4; no clear D gene. Germline loops: CDR1 SGHNT, CDR2 YYREEE (reference sequence). The CDR3 loop spans 14 amino acids. V lost 0 bases to trimming and J lost 3 bases, with 8 bases between them. CDR3 nucleotide sequence: TGTGCCAGCAGCTTGGGTAGAGTAACAGATACGCAGTATTTT. Translated: CASSLGRVTDTQYF. The variable domain in full, completed from reference TRBV5-4 and TRBJ2-3, reads ETGVTQSPTHLIKTRGQQVTLRCSSQSGHNTVSWYQQALGQGPQFIFQYYREEENGRGNFPPRFSGLQFPNYSSELNVNALELDDSALYLCASSLGRVTDTQYFGPGTRLTVL.

This sequence joins TRBV3-1 (or the pseudogene TRBV3-2) and TRBJ1-2; tentative D call: TRBD1 (5 bases). The V gene's germline CDR1 is LGHDT and CDR2 YNNKEL (reference sequence). This CDR3 comprises 14 residues. V was pared by 4 bases and J by 2 bases, with 11 bases between. CDR3 sequence: CASSLLGANYGYTF. CDR3 DNA sequence: TGTGCCAGCAGCCTACTAGGGGCGAACTATGGCTACACCTTC.

This rearrangement joins TRBV14 to TRBJ1-5; no reliable D call. V lost 1 base, J lost 4 bases, and 5 bases lay in between. Germline V gene lookup returns CDR1 SGHDN and CDR2 FVKESK. The CDR3 has 13 residues. This CDR3 is CASSQARNQPQHF. The CDR3 nucleotides read TGTGCCAGCAGCCAAGCACGGAATCAGCCCCAGCATTTT.